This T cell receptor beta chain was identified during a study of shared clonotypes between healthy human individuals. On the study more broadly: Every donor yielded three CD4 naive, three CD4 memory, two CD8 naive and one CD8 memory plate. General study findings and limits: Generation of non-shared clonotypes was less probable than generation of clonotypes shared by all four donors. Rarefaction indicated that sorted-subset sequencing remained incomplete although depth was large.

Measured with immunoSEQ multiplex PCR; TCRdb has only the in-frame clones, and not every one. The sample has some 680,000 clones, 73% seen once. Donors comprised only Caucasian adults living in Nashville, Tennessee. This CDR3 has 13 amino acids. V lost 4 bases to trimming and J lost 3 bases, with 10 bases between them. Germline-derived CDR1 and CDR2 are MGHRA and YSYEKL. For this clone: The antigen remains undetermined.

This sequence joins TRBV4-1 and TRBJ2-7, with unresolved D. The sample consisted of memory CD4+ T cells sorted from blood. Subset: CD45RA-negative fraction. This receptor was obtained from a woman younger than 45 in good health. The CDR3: CASSPMGSYEQYF. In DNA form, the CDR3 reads TGCGCCAGCAGCCCGATGGGAAGCTACGAGCAGTACTTC.